A selection of T cell receptor beta chains follows, all from one sample in a study of T-cell reconstitution after alpha-beta-depleted transplantation in children. TCRdb redid the calling of the PCR reads with MiXCR, one entry per CDR3 protein. The sample carries under 300,000 distinct CDR3 sequences, over 9.5% recorded once. Material: PBMCs from the stem cell graft donor, obtained from the stem cell graft. These receptors were collected from a human donor who donated a stem cell graft to a child with SCID. Both conserved end residues are part of each CDR3. A D gene is named only where the DNA matches it firmly. Size tells how often a clone was seen (once, few, many) or the class of an expanded clone, and some rows leave it out.

D	V	J	size	CDR3	DNA
.	TRBV10-3	TRBJ2-3	many	CAISDGGTDTQYF	TGTGCCATCAGTGACGGGGGCACAGATACGCAGTATTTT
TRBD2	TRBV5-5	TRBJ2-7	many	CASSSKPTSTEQYF	TGTGCCAGCAGCTCGAAACCGACTAGCACCGAGCAGTACTTC
TRBD1	TRBV10-3	TRBJ2-3	few	CAISGQGSTDTQYF	TGTGCCATCAGTGGACAGGGGAGCACAGATACGCAGTATTTT
TRBD1	TRBV29-1	TRBJ2-3	many	CSVELLPDRIQDTQYF	TGCAGCGTTGAACTCCTACCGGACAGGATCCAAGATACGCAGTATTTT
.	TRBV12-3/TRBV12-4	TRBJ1-6	many	CASTTWVNSPLHF	TGTGCCAGCACCACTTGGGTAAACTCACCCCTCCACTTT
.	TRBV4-2	TRBJ2-5	.	CASSQDPEQETQYF	TGTGCCAGCAGCCAAGATCCCGAACAAGAGACCCAGTACTTC
.	TRBV9	TRBJ1-1	many	CASNRGQRRENTEAFF	TGTGCCAGTAATCGGGGGCAGAGAAGAGAGAACACTGAAGCTTTCTTT
.	TRBV12-3/TRBV12-4	TRBJ1-1	many	CASSLADKNTEAFF	TGTGCCAGCAGTTTGGCAGACAAGAACACTGAAGCTTTCTTT
.	TRBV6-5	TRBJ2-5	.	CASSYSGGNRETQYF	TGTGCCAGCAGTTACTCAGGAGGTAATCGGGAGACCCAGTACTTC
TRBD1	TRBV27	TRBJ2-1	many	CASRVRGSGTVSSYNEQFF	TGTGCCAGCAGAGTTAGGGGTTCCGGGACAGTCAGCTCCTACAATGAGCAGTTCTTC
TRBD1	TRBV7-9	TRBJ1-1	many	CASSLGDDRVPFF	TGTGCCAGCAGCTTAGGGGACGACAGGGTGCCTTTCTTT
.	TRBV5-1	TRBJ1-1	many	CASSHRDILNTEAFF	TGCGCCAGCAGCCACCGGGACATTTTGAACACTGAAGCTTTCTTT
.	TRBV20-1	TRBJ2-1	many	CSARVGYNEQFF	TGCAGTGCTAGAGTGGGATACAATGAGCAGTTCTTC
.	TRBV6-1	TRBJ2-3	many	CASSEAPTDTQYF	TGTGCCAGCAGTGAAGCACCCACAGATACGCAGTATTTT
.	TRBV5-1	TRBJ1-4	.	CASRSPSGDINEKLFF	TGCGCCAGCAGGTCTCCTTCCGGTGATATAAATGAAAAACTGTTTTTT
.	TRBV29-1	TRBJ2-1	many	CSVEPGENEQFF	TGCAGCGTTGAGCCAGGAGAGAATGAGCAGTTCTTC
.	TRBV20-1	TRBJ1-5	many	CSAGAGGRGNQPQHF	TGCAGTGCCGGGGCGGGGGGAAGAGGCAATCAGCCCCAGCATTTT
.	TRBV12-3/TRBV12-4	TRBJ1-3	many	CASTLLSSGNTIYF	TGTGCCAGCACCCTTCTGAGCTCTGGAAACACCATATATTTT
TRBD1	TRBV2	TRBJ2-7	.	CASSLDRVNEQYF	TGTGCCAGCAGTCTCGACAGGGTAAACGAGCAGTACTTC
.	TRBV5-1	TRBJ1-1	many	CASSLGQTFSTEAFF	TGCGCCAGCAGCTTGGGACAGACCTTTAGCACTGAAGCTTTCTTT
.	TRBV5-1	TRBJ1-1	many	CASSFPQDGTEAFF	TGCGCCAGCAGCTTCCCCCAGGACGGGACTGAAGCTTTCTTT
TRBD1	TRBV20-1	TRBJ2-5	many	CSGVQGAEETQYF	TGCAGTGGGGTACAGGGGGCTGAGGAGACCCAGTACTTC
.	TRBV7-2	TRBJ2-4	many	CASSFVRDIQYF	TGTGCCAGCAGCTTCGTCAGGGACATTCAGTACTTC
.	TRBV20-1	TRBJ1-1	many	CSARRTQNTEAFF	TGCAGTGCTAGGAGGACACAAAACACTGAAGCTTTCTTT
.	TRBV5-5	TRBJ2-7	few	CASSLAVAGTYEQYF	TGTGCCAGCAGCTTGGCCGTTGCAGGGACCTACGAGCAGTACTTC
TRBD1	TRBV2	TRBJ1-1	many	CASSQRTGQRVTEAFF	TGTGCCAGCAGTCAAAGGACAGGGCAGCGGGTCACTGAAGCTTTCTTT
.	TRBV10-3	TRBJ2-5	.	CAISQGGFEETQYF	TGTGCCATCAGTCAGGGGGGTTTTGAGGAGACCCAGTACTTC
.	TRBV2	TRBJ1-6	many	CASSVGDSYNSPLHF	TGTGCCAGCAGTGTGGGCGACTCCTATAATTCACCCCTCCACTTT
.	TRBV7-2	TRBJ1-1	many	CASSSLQGNTEAFF	TGTGCCAGCAGCTCCCTGCAGGGGAACACTGAAGCTTTCTTT
TRBD2	TRBV20-1	TRBJ2-1	many	CSAVNSGGSTNEQFF	TGCAGTGCCGTGAATAGCGGGGGATCTACCAATGAGCAGTTCTTC
TRBD1	TRBV5-5	TRBJ2-1	many	CASSPGQGVFNEQFF	TGTGCCAGCAGCCCGGGACAGGGGGTTTTCAATGAGCAGTTCTTC
.	TRBV29-1	TRBJ1-2	many	CSVDAGPAASYGYTF	TGCAGCGTTGACGCGGGACCGGCAGCCTCCTATGGCTACACCTTC